The rows below give T cell receptor beta chains drawn from one sample of a study of blood T cell repertoires in COVID-19. Clones were read by immunoSEQ multiplex PCR, and TCRdb kept only the in-frame ones, dropping some. The sample has roughly 46,000 clones; roughly 88% are singletons. The specimen sequenced was peripheral blood. The receptors were sampled from a human donor in a cohort sampled during active COVID-19. The donor label of this sample is uncertain. CDR3s include the opening cysteine and the closing phenylalanine or tryptophan. The D gene is left open where the match is weak. A row's size may be missing; if present it is once, few, many or a size class.

- | TRBJ2-2 | TRBV6-6 | TRBD2 | TGTGCCAGCAGTGGACCTAGCGGAGTCGGGGAGCTGTTTTTT | CASSGPSGVGELFF
once | TRBJ1-1 | TRBV7-8 | - | TGTGCCAGCAGCTTAGCTGTGCGGGTATCTGAAGCTTTCTTT | CASSLAVRVSEAFF
- | TRBJ1-2 | TRBV7-8 | - | TGTGCCAGCAGCCCTTCGGGGGTTTATGGCTACACCTTC | CASSPSGVYGYTF
- | TRBJ2-7 | TRBV10-1 | - | TGCGCCGGCCCTCACGAGCAGTACTTC | CAGPHEQYF
- | TRBJ2-2 | TRBV27 | - | TGTGCCAGCAGTTTATCTGGCAGGGCCGGCACCGGGGAGCTGTTTTTT | CASSLSGRAGTGELFF
- | TRBJ2-1 | TRBV6-4 | TRBD2 | TGTGCCAGCAGTGACGCTAGCGGTCACAATGAGCAGTTCTTC | CASSDASGHNEQFF
few | TRBJ1-3 | TRBV2 | - | TGTGCCAGCAGTGCCCAGTATGGGGGGAGCGGAAACACCATATATTTT | CASSAQYGGSGNTIYF
- | TRBJ2-7 | TRBV7-8 | TRBD1 | TGTGCCAGCAGCTTAGACAGGGGAACCGGCGAGCAGTACTTC | CASSLDRGTGEQYF
- | TRBJ2-7 | TRBV10-3 | - | TGTGCCATCAGGACTGGGGGGGCGACGGACGGAGAGCAGTACTTC | CAIRTGGATDGEQYF
- | TRBJ2-1 | TRBV7-2 | TRBD2 | TGTGCCATAAGGAGCGCTAGCGGGGGGGCATACAATGAGCAGTTCTTC | CAIRSASGGAYNEQFF
- | TRBJ1-2 | TRBV2 | TRBD1 | TGTGCCAGCACCTCAGGGGGTGGGAGAGGCTACACCTTC | CASTSGGGRGYTF
few | TRBJ2-3 | TRBV5-4 | TRBD2 | TGTGCCAGCAGCTTTATGGGAGGGGGCACAGATACGCAGTATTTT | CASSFMGGGTDTQYF
once | TRBJ2-1 | TRBV9 | TRBD1 | TGTGCCAGCAGCGTAGGAGGGGGCACGGTGGTCAATGAGCAGTTCTTC | CASSVGGGTVVNEQFF
- | TRBJ1-2 | TRBV27 | TRBD1 | TGTGCCAGCAGAGGGGGCAGGGACGGCTACACCTTC | CASRGGRDGYTF
- | TRBJ1-4 | TRBV5-1 | TRBD1 | TGCGCCAGCAGCGAGACAGGGATAACTAATGAAAAACTGTTTTTT | CASSETGITNEKLFF
- | TRBJ2-1 | TRBV16 | - | TGTGCCAGCAGCCAATCGATGGCGGGACCCGGCACCTACAATGAGCAGTTCTTC | CASSQSMAGPGTYNEQFF
- | TRBJ2-7 | TRBV6-5 | - | TGTGCCAGCAGTTACTCGAGTGCCAGGGTGGACGAGCAGTACTTC | CASSYSSARVDEQYF
once | TRBJ1-1 | TRBV7-2 | TRBD1 | TGTGCCAGCAGCTTGCTAGGGGACAGGGCTGAAGCTTTCTTT | CASSLLGDRAEAFF
- | TRBJ2-1 | TRBV19 | - | TGTGCCAGTAGTATTGCCGGAGAATATGAGCAGTTCTTC | CASSIAGEYEQFF
- | TRBJ2-7 | TRBV29-1 | - | TGCAGCGTTGAAGAGGTGTCGGGAACCTACGAGCAGTACTTC | CSVEEVSGTYEQYF
- | TRBJ1-1 | TRBV19 | - | TGTGCCAGTACTTTGCTGGGCGTGAACACTGAAGCTTTCTTT | CASTLLGVNTEAFF
- | TRBJ2-1 | TRBV5-1 | TRBD1 | TGCGCCAGCAGCCTCACAGGGGGGAATGAGCAGTTCTTC | CASSLTGGNEQFF
- | TRBJ1-2 | TRBV9 | TRBD1 | TGTGCCAGCAGCGCCGGGACAGGGGGTGGATATAACTATGGCTACACCTTC | CASSAGTGGGYNYGYTF
- | TRBJ2-4 | TRBV5-1 | TRBD1 | TGCGCCAGCAGCTCCCTGCGAGACAGGGATGCCAAAAACATTCAGTACTTC | CASSSLRDRDAKNIQYF
- | TRBJ1-6 | TRBV4-1 | TRBD1 | TGCGCCAGCAGCCAAGTCCCGGGACAGGGTAATTCACCCCTCCACTTT | CASSQVPGQGNSPLHF
- | TRBJ2-1 | TRBV24-1 | - | TGTGCCACCGCCCTGGGGGCGAACAACAATGAGCAGTTCTTC | CATALGANNNEQFF
- | TRBJ1-3 | TRBV11-2 | - | TGTGCCAGTGGACCGGGGGTCAGCTCTGGAAACACCATATATTTT | CASGPGVSSGNTIYF
- | TRBJ1-5 | TRBV7-2 | TRBD1 | TGTGCCAGCAGCTTCCGACAGGGGGGCAATCAGCCCCAGCATTTT | CASSFRQGGNQPQHF
- | TRBJ2-1 | TRBV3-1/TRBV3-2 | TRBD1 | TGTGCCAGCAGCACCGGGGACAGGGTCCACAATGAGCAGTTCTTC | CASSTGDRVHNEQFF
- | TRBJ2-5 | TRBV30 | - | TGTGCCTGGGTGAGCCGGGGGGCCCAAGAGACCCAGTACTTC | CAWVSRGAQETQYF
- | TRBJ1-2 | TRBV2 | - | TGTGCCAGCAGTGAAGGTCCGGGTAGTGGGTATGGCTACACCTTC | CASSEGPGSGYGYTF
- | TRBJ1-1 | TRBV5-6 | TRBD1 | TGTGCCAGCAGCGAAGGGACAGGGGGGGCGGACACTGAAGCTTTCTTT | CASSEGTGGADTEAFF
- | TRBJ1-2 | TRBV7-2 | TRBD1 | TGTGCCAGCAGCGTGACAGGGATCCGTGGCTACACCTTC | CASSVTGIRGYTF
- | TRBJ1-4 | TRBV6-1 | - | TGTGCCAGCAGTGAAGTTCCGGTGGGGGGTCAGGTTGAAAAACTGTTTTTT | CASSEVPVGGQVEKLFF
- | TRBJ2-7 | TRBV18 | - | TGTGCCAGCTCAAGCCTTTCGGGGGAGCAGTACTTC | CASSSLSGEQYF
- | TRBJ2-7 | TRBV27 | TRBD1 | TGTGCCAGCAGAATCAGGGGGCCTTCCTACGAGCAGTACTTC | CASRIRGPSYEQYF
- | TRBJ2-1 | TRBV10-2 | - | TGCGCCAGCGGAGCGGAGGCGTACAATGAGCAGTTCTTC | CASGAEAYNEQFF
- | TRBJ2-1 | TRBV4-2 | TRBD1 | TGTGCCAGCAGCCATATCCGGGACAGCTCATACAATGAGCAGTTCTTC | CASSHIRDSSYNEQFF
- | TRBJ1-1 | TRBV6-6 | TRBD1 | TGTGCCAGCAGTTTAGCCGGGACAGGGGGCCCTGAAGCTTTCTTT | CASSLAGTGGPEAFF
- | TRBJ1-2 | TRBV9 | - | TGTGCCAGCAGCGTAGCGCAGGGGCCGCCGGTTTATGGCTACACCTTC | CASSVAQGPPVYGYTF
- | TRBJ2-7 | TRBV12-3/TRBV12-4 | - | TGTGCCAGCAGGAAGACAGGCTCCTACGAGCAGTACTTC | CASRKTGSYEQYF
- | TRBJ2-1 | TRBV9 | TRBD2 | TGTGCCAGCAGCGCTAGCGGGACCACCGACAATGAGCAGTTCTTC | CASSASGTTDNEQFF
- | TRBJ2-3 | TRBV5-4 | - | TGTGCCCCGGGTCAGGGGCAGTTATCAGATACGCAGTATTTT | CAPGQGQLSDTQYF
- | TRBJ1-1 | TRBV6-2/TRBV6-3 | TRBD1 | TGTGCCAGCAGCAAGGGACAGGGATCGAACACTGAAGCTTTCTTT | CASSKGQGSNTEAFF
- | TRBJ1-1 | TRBV5-8 | TRBD1 | TGTGCCAGCAGCCCAGGGGGGTTGAACACTGAAGCTTTCTTT | CASSPGGLNTEAFF
- | TRBJ1-1 | TRBV6-1 | - | TGTGCCAGCAGTGACAGGGGTGGCACTGAAGCTTTCTTT | CASSDRGGTEAFF
- | TRBJ2-6 | TRBV19 | TRBD1 | TGTGCCAGTACGGAGACAGGGGGCTCTGGGGCCAACGTCCTGACTTTC | CASTETGGSGANVLTF
- | TRBJ1-2 | TRBV4-2 | - | TGTGCCAGCAGCCAAGATGGTGTCAGGGAGGATGGCTACACCTTC | CASSQDGVREDGYTF
- | TRBJ2-7 | TRBV11-2 | - | TGTGCCAGCAGCTTAGGTTCGGACAGCTCCTACGAGCAGTACTTC | CASSLGSDSSYEQYF
- | TRBJ2-3 | TRBV7-9 | TRBD2 | TGTGCCAGCAGCTTAGAGTCACTAGCGGTTACGCAGTATTTT | CASSLESLAVTQYF
- | TRBJ2-7 | TRBV5-1 | - | TGCGCCAGCAGCTTGGGAGGGATCGAGCAGTACTTC | CASSLGGIEQYF